The present T cell receptor beta chain was sequenced within a study of regulatory and conventional T cells in breast cancer (dated by TCRdb to between 2015 and 2017). From V the trimming removes 7 bases and from J it removes 0 bases, while the gene matches leave 9 bases of the junction unaccounted for. CDR1 and CDR2 (SGHAT, FQNNGV) derive from the germline V gene. CDR3 length: 16 amino acids, cysteine to phenylalanine. Only CDR3 DNA is held: 48 bases, read in frame from base 1. Libraries came from PCR. For sequencing, an Illumina MiSeq was employed. TCRdb reworked the public reads: Q25 trimming with fastp, MiXCR clone assembly, productive beta chains retained. CDR3 protein sequences are deduplicated, and each keeps its most common genes and DNA. This sample lists roughly 16,000 distinct CDR3 sequences; around 30% were detected once. Roughly 1.5% of the sample comes from the top ten. The sample holds a few counts of this clonotype. Its antigen is currently not known. No qualities accompany the bases; no much larger clone lies one base away.

Sequencing was carried out using conventional T cells from blood. The chain is assembled from TRBV11-2 and TRBJ2-5; 9 central nucleotides agree with TRBD2. This receptor was obtained from a female donor in good health. For the CDR3, the sequence is CASTRGLALYQETQYF. The nucleotide sequence reads as follows: TGTGCCAGCACCCGGGGACTAGCCTTGTACCAAGAGACCCAGTACTTC.